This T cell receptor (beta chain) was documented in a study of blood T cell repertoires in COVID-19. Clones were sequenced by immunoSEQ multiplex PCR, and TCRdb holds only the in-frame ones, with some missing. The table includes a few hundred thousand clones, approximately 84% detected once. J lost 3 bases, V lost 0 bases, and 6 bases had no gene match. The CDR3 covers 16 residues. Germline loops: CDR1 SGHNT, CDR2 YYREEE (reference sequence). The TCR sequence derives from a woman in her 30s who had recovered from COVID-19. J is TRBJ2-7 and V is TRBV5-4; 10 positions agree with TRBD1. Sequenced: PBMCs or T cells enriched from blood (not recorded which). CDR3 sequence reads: CASSLDLTGGFYEQYF. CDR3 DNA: TGTGCCAGCAGCTTGGATTTGACAGGGGGCTTCTACGAGCAGTACTTC.